The 6 T cell receptor beta chains given below trace back to one sample, sequenced in a study of blood T cell repertoires in COVID-19. Sequencing was performed with immunoSEQ multiplex PCR; in TCRdb, only in-frame clones are kept and a portion is missing. The profile shows approximately 210,000 clones, about nine tenths of them singletons. Input material: peripheral blood. These receptors were obtained from a man aged 30 to 39 who had recovered from COVID-19.

This chain uses TRBV9 with TRBJ1-3; D is uncertain. Germline-derived CDR1 and CDR2 are SGDLS and YYNGEE. This CDR3 region has 16 residues. V gave up 4 bases and J gave up 0 bases, with 14 bases separating them. The CDR3 nucleotides are TGTGCCAGCAGCCGAGGCGGGCAGGACTCTGGAAACACCATATATTTT. It encodes CASSRGGQDSGNTIYF.

This rearrangement joins TRBV29-1 to TRBJ2-7; 12 bases align to TRBD1. V shed 4 bases and J 6 bases; nucleotides not matched to a gene: 7. Germline values: CDR1 SQVTM, CDR2 ANQGSEA. The CDR3 extends over 14 amino acids. The CDR3 here is CSVAGGQGAIEQYF. The CDR3 DNA follows: TGCAGCGTTGCGGGGGGACAGGGGGCGATCGAGCAGTACTTC.

The chain couples TRBV3-1 (or the pseudogene TRBV3-2) to TRBJ2-7; D not certain. Germline V gene data show CDR1 as LGHDT and CDR2 as YNNKEL (reference sequence). Trimming removed 3 bases at V and 5 bases at J, with 14 bases between. The CDR3 has 14 residues. CDR3 DNA: TGTGCCAGCAGCCAGGGCCCCTTAAGACACGAGCAGTACTTC. Translating it yields CASSQGPLRHEQYF.

The rearrangement uses TRBV5-1 and TRBJ1-2; 9 bases fit TRBD1. Germline V lookup: CDR1 SGHRS, CDR2 YFSETQ. V shed 3 bases and J 14 bases; nucleotides not matched to a gene: 5. The CDR3 consists of 11 residues. The CDR3 nucleotides are TGCGCCAGCAGCTCAGGGGACAGGGTTACCTTC. Translated: CASSSGDRVTF. Full variable domain (remainder filled in from reference TRBV5-1 and TRBJ1-2): KAGVTQTPRYLIKTRGQQVTLSCSPISGHRSVSWYQQTPGQGLQFLFEYFSETQRNKGNFPGRFSGRQFSNSRSEMNVSTLELGDSALYLCASSSGDRVTFGSGTRLTVV.

CDR3 nucleotide sequence: TGTGCCAGCAGCGTAGATTCGGGGACAGGGTTCGAGCAGTACTTC. Amino acid sequence: CASSVDSGTGFEQYF. V and J are TRBV9 and TRBJ2-7, with 9 bases lining up with TRBD1. This CDR3 is built from 15 residues. Germline V gene sequence: CDR1 SGDLS, CDR2 YYNGEE. Trimming at V came to 0 bases and at J to 6 bases, leaving 7 bases not matched to a gene.

This chain connects TRBV7-9 to TRBJ2-7, with TRBD1 identical over 7 bases. The CDR3 contains 14 residues. Trimming cost V 4 bases and J 0 bases; bases outside gene matches: 3. Germline loops: CDR1 SEHNR, CDR2 FQNEAQ (reference sequence). The CDR3 sequence: CASSSDRSSYEQYF. For the CDR3, the DNA is TGTGCCAGCAGCTCGGACAGGAGCTCCTACGAGCAGTACTTC.